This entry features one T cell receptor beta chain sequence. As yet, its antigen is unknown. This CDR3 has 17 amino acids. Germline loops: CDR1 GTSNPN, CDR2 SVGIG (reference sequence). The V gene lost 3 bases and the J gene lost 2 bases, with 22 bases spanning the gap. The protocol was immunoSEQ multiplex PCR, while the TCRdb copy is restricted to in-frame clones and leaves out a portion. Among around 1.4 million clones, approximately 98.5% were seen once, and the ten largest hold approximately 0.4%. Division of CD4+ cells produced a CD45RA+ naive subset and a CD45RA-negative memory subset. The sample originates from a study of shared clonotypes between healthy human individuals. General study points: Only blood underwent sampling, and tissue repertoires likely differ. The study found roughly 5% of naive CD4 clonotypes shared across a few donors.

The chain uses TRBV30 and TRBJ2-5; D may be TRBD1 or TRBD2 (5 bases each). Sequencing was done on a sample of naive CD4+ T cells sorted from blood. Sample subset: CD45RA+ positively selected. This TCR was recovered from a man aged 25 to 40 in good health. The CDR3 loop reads CAWRGPMGTGSQETQYF. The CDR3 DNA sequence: TGTGCCTGGAGGGGACCTATGGGGACGGGTAGTCAAGAGACCCAGTACTTC.